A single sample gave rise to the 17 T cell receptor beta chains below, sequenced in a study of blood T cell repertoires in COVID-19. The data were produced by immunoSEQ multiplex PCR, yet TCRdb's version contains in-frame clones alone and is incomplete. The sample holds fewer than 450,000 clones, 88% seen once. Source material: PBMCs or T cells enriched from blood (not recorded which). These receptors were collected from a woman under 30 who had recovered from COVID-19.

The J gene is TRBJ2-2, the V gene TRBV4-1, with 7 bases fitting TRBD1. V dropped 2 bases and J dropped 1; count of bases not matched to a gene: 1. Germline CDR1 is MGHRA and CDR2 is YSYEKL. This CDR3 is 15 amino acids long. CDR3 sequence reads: CASSQWDRNTGELFF. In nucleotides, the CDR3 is TGCGCCAGCAGCCAATGGGACAGGAACACCGGGGAGCTGTTTTTT.

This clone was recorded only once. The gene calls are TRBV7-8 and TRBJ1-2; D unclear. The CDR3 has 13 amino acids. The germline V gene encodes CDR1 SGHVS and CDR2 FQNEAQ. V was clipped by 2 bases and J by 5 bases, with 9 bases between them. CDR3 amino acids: CASSLITEYGYTF. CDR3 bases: TGTGCCAGCAGCTTAATAACAGAGTATGGCTACACCTTC.

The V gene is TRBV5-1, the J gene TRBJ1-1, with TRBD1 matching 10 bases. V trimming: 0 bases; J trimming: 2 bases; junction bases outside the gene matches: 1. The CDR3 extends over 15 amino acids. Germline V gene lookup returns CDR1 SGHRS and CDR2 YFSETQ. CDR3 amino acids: CASSLETGGNTEAFF. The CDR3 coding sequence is TGCGCCAGCAGCTTGGAGACAGGGGGCAACACTGAAGCTTTCTTT.

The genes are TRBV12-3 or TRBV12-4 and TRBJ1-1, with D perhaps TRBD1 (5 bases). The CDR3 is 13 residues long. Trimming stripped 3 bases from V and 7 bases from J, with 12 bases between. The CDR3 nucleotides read TGTGCCAGCAGTTTCCGCAGGGAGGGTGAAGCTTTCTTT. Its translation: CASSFRREGEAFF.

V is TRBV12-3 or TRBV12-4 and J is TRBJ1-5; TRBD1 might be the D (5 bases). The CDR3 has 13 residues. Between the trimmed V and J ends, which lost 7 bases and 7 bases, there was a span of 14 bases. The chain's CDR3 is CASTFGGGQPQHF. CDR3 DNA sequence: TGTGCCAGCACCTTCGGGGGAGGCCAGCCCCAGCATTTT.

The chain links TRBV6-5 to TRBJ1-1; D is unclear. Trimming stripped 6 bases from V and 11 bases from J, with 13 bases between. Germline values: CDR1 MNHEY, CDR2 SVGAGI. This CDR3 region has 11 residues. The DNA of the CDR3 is TGTGCCAGCAGAACGGGTGTATTGGCTTTCTTT. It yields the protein CASRTGVLAFF.

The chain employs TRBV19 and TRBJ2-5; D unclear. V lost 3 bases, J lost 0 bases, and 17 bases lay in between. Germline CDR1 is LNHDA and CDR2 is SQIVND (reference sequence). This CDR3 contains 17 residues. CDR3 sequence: CASSIYGGLQYQETQYF. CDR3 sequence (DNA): TGTGCCAGTAGTATTTACGGCGGATTGCAGTACCAAGAGACCCAGTACTTC.

The CDR3 region has the DNA TGTGCCAGCAGTACCCGGGCAAAGGGGCTCACAGATACGCAGTATTTT. Residues: CASSTRAKGLTDTQYF. J is TRBJ2-3 and V is TRBV28, with D perhaps TRBD1 (5 bases). CDR3 length: 16 amino acids. V lost 5 bases, J lost 2 bases, and 17 bases lay in between. CDR1 and CDR2 from the germline V gene are MDHEN and SYDVKM.

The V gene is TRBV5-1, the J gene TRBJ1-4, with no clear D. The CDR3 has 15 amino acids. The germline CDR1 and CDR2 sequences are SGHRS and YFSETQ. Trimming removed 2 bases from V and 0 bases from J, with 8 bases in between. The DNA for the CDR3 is TGCGCCAGCAGCTTCGCGGGAGCAACTAATGAAAAACTGTTTTTT. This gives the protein CASSFAGATNEKLFF.

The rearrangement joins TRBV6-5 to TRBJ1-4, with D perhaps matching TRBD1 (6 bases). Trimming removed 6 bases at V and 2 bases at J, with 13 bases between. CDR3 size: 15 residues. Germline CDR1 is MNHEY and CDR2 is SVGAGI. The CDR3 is CASRGGSTTNEKLFF. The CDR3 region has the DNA TGTGCCAGCAGAGGGGGTTCTACGACTAATGAAAAACTGTTTTTT.

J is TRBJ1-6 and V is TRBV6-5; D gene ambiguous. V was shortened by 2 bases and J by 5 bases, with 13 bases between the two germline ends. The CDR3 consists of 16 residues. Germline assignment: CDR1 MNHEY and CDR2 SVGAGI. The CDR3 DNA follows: TGTGCCAGCAGTTACATTTATGGCTCTCATAATTCACCCCTCCACTTT. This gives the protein CASSYIYGSHNSPLHF.

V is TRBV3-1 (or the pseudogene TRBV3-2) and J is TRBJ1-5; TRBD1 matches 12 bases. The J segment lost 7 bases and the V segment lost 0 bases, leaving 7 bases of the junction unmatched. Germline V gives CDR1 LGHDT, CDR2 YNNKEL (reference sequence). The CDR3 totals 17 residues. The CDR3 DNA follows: TGTGCCAGCAGCCAAGATCGGGGACAGGGGGCTTGGCAGCCCCAGCATTTT. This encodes CASSQDRGQGAWQPQHF.

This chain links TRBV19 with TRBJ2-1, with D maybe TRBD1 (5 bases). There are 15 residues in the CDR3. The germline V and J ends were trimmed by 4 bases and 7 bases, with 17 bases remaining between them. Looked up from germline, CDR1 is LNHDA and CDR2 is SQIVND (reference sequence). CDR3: CASSTPWGAGNEQFF. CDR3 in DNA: TGTGCCAGTAGTACCCCGTGGGGCGCAGGGAATGAGCAGTTCTTC.

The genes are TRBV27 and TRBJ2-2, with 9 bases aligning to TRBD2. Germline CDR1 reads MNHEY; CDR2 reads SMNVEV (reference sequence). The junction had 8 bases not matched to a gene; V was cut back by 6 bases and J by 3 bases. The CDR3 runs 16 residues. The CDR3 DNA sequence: TGTGCCAGCAGATCCAGCGGGGGGCCAGACACCGGGGAGCTGTTTTTT. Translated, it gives CASRSSGGPDTGELFF.

The CDR3, as DNA: TGTGCCAGAAGCTTTATGCAGGGGGCGACTGACACAGATACGCAGTATTTT. It translates to CARSFMQGATDTDTQYF. The chain couples TRBV5-3 to TRBJ2-3, with 8 bases aligning to TRBD1. TRBV5-3 is identified as an open reading frame with a role that is uncertain. The V and J ends lost 2 bases and 2 bases, in that order; junction bases with no gene match: 10. CDR3 length: 17 amino acids.

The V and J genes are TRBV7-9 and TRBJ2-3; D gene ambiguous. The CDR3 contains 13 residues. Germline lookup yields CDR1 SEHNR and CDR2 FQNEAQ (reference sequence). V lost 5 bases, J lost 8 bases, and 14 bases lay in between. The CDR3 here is CASSPQTEVTQYF. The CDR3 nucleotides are TGTGCCAGCAGCCCCCAGACCGAGGTTACGCAGTATTTT. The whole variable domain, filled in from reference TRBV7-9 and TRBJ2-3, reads DTGVSQNPRHKITKRGQNVTFRCDPISEHNRLYWYRQTLGQGPEFLTYFQNEAQLEKSRLLSDRFSAERPKGSFSTLEIQRTEQGDSAMYLCASSPQTEVTQYFGPGTRLTVL.

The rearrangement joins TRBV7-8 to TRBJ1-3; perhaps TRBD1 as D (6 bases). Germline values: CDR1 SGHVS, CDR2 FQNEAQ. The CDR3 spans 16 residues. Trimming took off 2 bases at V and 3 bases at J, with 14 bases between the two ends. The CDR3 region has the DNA TGTGCCAGCAGCTTAAGTAAGCGGGGGCTTGGAAACACCATATATTTT. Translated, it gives CASSLSKRGLGNTIYF.